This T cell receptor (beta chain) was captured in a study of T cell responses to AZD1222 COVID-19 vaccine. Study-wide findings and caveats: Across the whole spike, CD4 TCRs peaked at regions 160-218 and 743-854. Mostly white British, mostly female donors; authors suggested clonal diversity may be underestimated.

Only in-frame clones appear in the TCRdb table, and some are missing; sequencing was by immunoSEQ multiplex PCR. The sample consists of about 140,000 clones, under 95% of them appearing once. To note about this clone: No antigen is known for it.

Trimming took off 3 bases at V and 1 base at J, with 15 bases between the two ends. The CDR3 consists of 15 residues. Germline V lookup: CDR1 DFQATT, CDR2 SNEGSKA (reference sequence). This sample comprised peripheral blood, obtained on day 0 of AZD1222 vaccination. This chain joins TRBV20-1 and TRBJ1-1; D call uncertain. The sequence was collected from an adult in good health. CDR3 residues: CSASWANAGNTEAFF. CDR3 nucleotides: TGCAGTGCTAGTTGGGCCAATGCGGGGAACACTGAAGCTTTCTTT.